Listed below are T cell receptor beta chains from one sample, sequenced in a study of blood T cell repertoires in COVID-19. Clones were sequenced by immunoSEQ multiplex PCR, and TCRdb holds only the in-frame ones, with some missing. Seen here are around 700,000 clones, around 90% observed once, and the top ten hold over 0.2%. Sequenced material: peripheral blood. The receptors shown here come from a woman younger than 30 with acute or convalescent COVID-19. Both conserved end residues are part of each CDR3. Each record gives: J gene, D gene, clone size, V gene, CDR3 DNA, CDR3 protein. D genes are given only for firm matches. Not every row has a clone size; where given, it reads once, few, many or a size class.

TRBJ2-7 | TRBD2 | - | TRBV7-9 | TGTGCTGGGGGGGACTCAAGCTCCTACGAGCAGTACTTC | CAGGDSSSYEQYF
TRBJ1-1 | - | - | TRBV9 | TGTGCCAGCAGCCTCTACGGGGAGACTGAAGCTTTCTTT | CASSLYGETEAFF
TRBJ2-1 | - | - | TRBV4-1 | TGCGCCAGCAGCCAAGGGACTTACGATGAGCAGTTCTTC | CASSQGTYDEQFF
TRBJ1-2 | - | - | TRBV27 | TGTGCCAGCAGTAGGTCAGGGGTGATCTATGGCTACACCTTC | CASSRSGVIYGYTF
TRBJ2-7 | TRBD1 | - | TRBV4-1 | TGCGCCAGCAGCCAAGACAGGGGGCGATTCACCCGTCTCCTGATCGTGTACGAGCAGTACTTC | CASSQDRGRFTRLLIVYEQYF
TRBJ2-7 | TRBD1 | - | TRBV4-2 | TGTGCCAGCAGCCAAGCCGGGACAGGTGTCTACGAGCAGTACTTC | CASSQAGTGVYEQYF
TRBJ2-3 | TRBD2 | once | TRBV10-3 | TGTGCCATCATCATGCGGGGGGCCGGCCCAGATACGCAGTATTTT | CAIIMRGAGPDTQYF
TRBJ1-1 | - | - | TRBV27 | TGTGCCAGCAGTTTAGGTGCGGCAACTGAAGCTTTCTTT | CASSLGAATEAFF
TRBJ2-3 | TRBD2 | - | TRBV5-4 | TGTGCCAGCAGCTGGGGGGGTAGCGGGGTCGGTGATACGCAGTATTTT | CASSWGGSGVGDTQYF
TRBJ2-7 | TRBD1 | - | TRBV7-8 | TGTGCCAGCAGCTCGAGGACAGGGACCTACGAGCAGTACTTC | CASSSRTGTYEQYF
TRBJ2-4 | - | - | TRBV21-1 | TGTGCCACCTCGGGGGGGGATGGCAAAAACATTCAGTACTTC | CATSGGDGKNIQYF
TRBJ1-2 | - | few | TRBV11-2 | TGTGCCAGCAGGCTCGGGGGGGGGATCTATGGCTACACCTTC | CASRLGGGIYGYTF
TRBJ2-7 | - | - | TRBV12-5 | TGTGCTAGTGGTTTCGCGTACGAGCAGTACTTC | CASGFAYEQYF
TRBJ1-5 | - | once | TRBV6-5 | TGTGCCAGCACCGGACAGTGGGGTCAGCCCCAGCATTTT | CASTGQWGQPQHF
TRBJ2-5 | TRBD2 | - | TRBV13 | TGTGCCAGCAGCCCGGGACTATGGGAGACCCAGTACTTC | CASSPGLWETQYF
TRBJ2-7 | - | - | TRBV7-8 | TGTGCCAGCAGTTTGGGACTCGGTTCATACGAGCAGTACTTC | CASSLGLGSYEQYF
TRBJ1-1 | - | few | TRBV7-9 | TGTGCCAGCAGCTTAGCTAGGGGAAACACTGAAGCTTTCTTT | CASSLARGNTEAFF
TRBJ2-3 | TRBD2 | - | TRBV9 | TGTGCCAGCAGCGTAGCGGGGGGTTACACAGATACGCAGTATTTT | CASSVAGGYTDTQYF
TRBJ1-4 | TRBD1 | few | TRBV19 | TGTGCCAGTAGTATCTACAGGGGTATTAATGAAAAACTGTTTTTT | CASSIYRGINEKLFF
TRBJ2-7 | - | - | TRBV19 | TGTGCCAGTAGTAAAGGTAGAACAGCCTCCTACGAGCAGTACTTC | CASSKGRTASYEQYF
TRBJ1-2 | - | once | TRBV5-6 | TGTGCCAGCAGCTTGGAAGGGGTGGGTGGCTACACCTTC | CASSLEGVGGYTF
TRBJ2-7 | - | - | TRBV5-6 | TGTGCCAGCAGCTTGGGCCGCAGGGCCGACGAGCAGTACTTC | CASSLGRRADEQYF
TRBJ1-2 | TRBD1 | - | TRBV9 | TGTGCCAGCAGTACCAACCCCTCGACAGGGTACACCTTC | CASSTNPSTGYTF
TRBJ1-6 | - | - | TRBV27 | TGTGCCAGCACCGACGGGGTATACTCACCCCTCCACTTT | CASTDGVYSPLHF
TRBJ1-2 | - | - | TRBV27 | TGTGCCAGCAGTTTATATAGTGGGGCAAGGGCCTATGGCTACACCTTC | CASSLYSGARAYGYTF
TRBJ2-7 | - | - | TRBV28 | TGTGCCAGCAGGGTTAGCCTTTTAACCTACGAGCAGTACTTC | CASRVSLLTYEQYF
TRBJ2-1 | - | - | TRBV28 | TGTGCCAGCAGTTTACCCGTCGGGACACTCCCCCGCTACAATGAGCAGTTCTTC | CASSLPVGTLPRYNEQFF
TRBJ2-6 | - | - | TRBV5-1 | TGCGCCAGCAGCGGCGACAGGACTAGCTCTGGGGCCAACGTCCTGACTTTC | CASSGDRTSSGANVLTF
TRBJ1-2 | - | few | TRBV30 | TGTGCCTGGAGTGCCCTCCGACAGGCTACCTATGGCTACACCTTC | CAWSALRQATYGYTF
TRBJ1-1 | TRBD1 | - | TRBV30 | TGTCTATTAGACAGGGGGATTGAAGCTTTCTTT | CLLDRGIEAFF
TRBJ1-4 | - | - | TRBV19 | TGTGCCAGTAGTAACGGCGGCTCCTCTATAACTAATGAAAAACTGTTTTTT | CASSNGGSSITNEKLFF
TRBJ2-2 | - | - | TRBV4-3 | TGCGCCAGCAGCCAAGATGGGGCGGTGACCGGGGAGCTGTTTTTT | CASSQDGAVTGELFF
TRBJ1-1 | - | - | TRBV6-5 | TGTGCCAGCAGTTATCAGGGGTTGAACACTGAAGCTTTCTTT | CASSYQGLNTEAFF
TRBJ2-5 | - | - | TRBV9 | TGTGCCAGCAGCCTAGGGACACACCAGTACCAAGAGACCCAGTACTTC | CASSLGTHQYQETQYF
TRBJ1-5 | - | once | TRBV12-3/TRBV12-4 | TGTGCCAGCAGTACAGGGACTCAGCCCCAGCATTTT | CASSTGTQPQHF
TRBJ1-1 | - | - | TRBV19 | TGTGCCAGTAGTATTACAGCGGAGAACACTGAAGCTTTCTTT | CASSITAENTEAFF
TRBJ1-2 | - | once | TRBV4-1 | TGCGCCAGCAGCCCACTTTGGGGGCAAGGGTATGGCTACACCTTC | CASSPLWGQGYGYTF
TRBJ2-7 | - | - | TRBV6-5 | TGTGCCAGCGGGTCCCTCGACAGCCTCTACGAGCAGTACTTC | CASGSLDSLYEQYF
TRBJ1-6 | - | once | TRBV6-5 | TGTGCCAGCTCGGGTGGGCAGGGCAATTCACCCCTCCACTTT | CASSGGQGNSPLHF
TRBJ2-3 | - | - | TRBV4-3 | TGCGCCAGCAGCCCTTCCGGGGGTGTCACAGATACGCAGTATTTT | CASSPSGGVTDTQYF
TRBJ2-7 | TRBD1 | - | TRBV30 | TGTGCCGTTGGGACAGGGGTTCACGAGCAGTACTTC | CAVGTGVHEQYF
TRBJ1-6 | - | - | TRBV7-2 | TGTGCCAGCAGCTTAACCCCGGTCGCAGGTTATCGCTATAATTCACCCCTCCACTTT | CASSLTPVAGYRYNSPLHF
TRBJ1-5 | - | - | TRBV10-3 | TGTGCCATCAGGGGCACGGGCAATCAGCCCCAGCATTTT | CAIRGTGNQPQHF
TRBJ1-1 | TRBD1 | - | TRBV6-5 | TGTGCCAGCAGTTGGACAGGGCTGAACACTGAAGCTTTCTTT | CASSWTGLNTEAFF
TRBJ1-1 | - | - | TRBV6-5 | TGTGCCAGCAGTTCAGGGTCAGGAGTCACTGAAGCTTTCTTT | CASSSGSGVTEAFF
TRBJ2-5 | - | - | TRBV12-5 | TGTGCTAGTGGTTTGGAGGGAGAGTCCCAGTACTTC | CASGLEGESQYF